One sample yielded the 23 T cell receptor beta chains listed below, sequenced in a study of T cells in localized non-small cell lung cancer. Assay used: immunoSEQ multiplex PCR; TCRdb lists only in-frame clones, some missing. The data hold some 29,000 clones, with approximately 90% observed a single time. This specimen was peripheral blood, taken before any cancer treatment. Source of these receptors: a woman aged 18-55 years with stage I lung adenocarcinoma.

V usage is TRBV19 and J usage is TRBJ1-5; D remains ambiguous. Germline CDR1 is LNHDA and CDR2 is SQIVND (reference sequence). The CDR3 runs 15 residues. The V gene lost 3 bases and the J gene lost 0 bases, with 9 bases spanning the gap. CDR3 sequence (DNA): TGTGCCAGTAGTATGACCAGCTATAGCAATCAGCCCCAGCATTTT. Encoded protein: CASSMTSYSNQPQHF.

The chain recombines TRBV11-2 with TRBJ2-1, with 12 bases aligning to TRBD2. This CDR3 has 16 amino acids. Germline values: CDR1 SGHAT, CDR2 FQNNGV. The V gene end was trimmed by 4 bases and the J gene end by 5 bases; junction bases not matched to a gene: 6. The CDR3 spells CASSSTSGGIDNEQFF. CDR3 coding DNA: TGTGCCAGCAGCTCCACTAGCGGGGGGATAGACAATGAGCAGTTCTTC.

The chain joins TRBV4-3 to TRBJ1-1; possible D gene TRBD1, 6 bases. CDR3 length: 17 residues. Germline assignment: CDR1 LGHNA and CDR2 YSLEER. V lost 1 base and J lost 0, with 15 bases in between. The CDR3 protein is CASSQVITGTVNTEAFF. For the CDR3, the DNA is TGCGCCAGCAGCCAAGTTATAACAGGGACCGTGAACACTGAAGCTTTCTTT.

V gene TRBV11-3 combines with J gene TRBJ1-2, with a possible D match to TRBD1 (6 bases). Germline V gene sequence: CDR1 SGHNT, CDR2 YENEEA. The CDR3 extends over 14 amino acids. Trimming shortened V by 0 bases and J by 1 base, and 6 bases separated the two germline ends. The CDR3 here is CASSLDRGNYGYTF. The DNA of the CDR3 is TGTGCCAGCAGCTTAGACAGGGGTAACTATGGCTACACCTTC.

The gene calls are TRBV5-1 and TRBJ1-5; tentative D call: TRBD1 (6 bases). CDR3 length: 18 residues. From germline, CDR1 is SGHRS and CDR2 YFSETQ. V gave up 7 bases and J gave up 0 bases, with 23 bases separating them. This CDR3 is CASGGGHQRSYSNQPQHF. The CDR3 DNA is TGCGCCAGCGGCGGGGGACACCAACGATCCTATAGCAATCAGCCCCAGCATTTT.

The V and J genes are TRBV9 and TRBJ2-7; 7 nucleotides align to TRBD1. Germline loops: CDR1 SGDLS, CDR2 YYNGEE. With 0 bases clipped from V and 2 bases from J, the junction kept 2 bases outside the gene matches. The CDR3 has 14 residues. The CDR3 coding sequence is TGTGCCAGCAGCGTAGATGGGACAGCCTACGAGCAGTACTTC. Translation: CASSVDGTAYEQYF. The whole variable domain, filled in from reference TRBV9 and TRBJ2-7, reads DSGVTQTPKHLITATGQRVTLRCSPRSGDLSVYWYQQSLDQGLQFLIQYYNGEERAKGNILERFSAQQFPDLHSELNLSSLELGDSALYFCASSVDGTAYEQYFGPGTRLTVT.

V gene TRBV7-2 combines with J gene TRBJ1-1; D unresolved. This CDR3 region has 14 residues. Trimming pared 5 bases from V and 1 base from J, leaving 11 bases between. Germline values: CDR1 SGHTA, CDR2 FQGNSA. For the CDR3, the DNA is TGTGCCAGCAGCAGCCGGCGACGGAACACTGAAGCTTTCTTT. It is translated as CASSSRRRNTEAFF.

In DNA, the CDR3 is TGTGCCAGCAGCTCCAACCGGGACCCTACCTACGAGCAGTACTTC. This gives the protein CASSSNRDPTYEQYF. This chain connects TRBV11-2 to TRBJ2-7; the D call may be TRBD1 or TRBD2 (5 bases each). Trimming took 4 bases from V and 2 from J, leaving 15 bases between them. Per the germline V gene, CDR1 is SGHAT and CDR2 is FQNNGV. The CDR3 loop spans 15 amino acids.

The rearrangement uses TRBV28 and TRBJ1-1; no clear D. The CDR3 totals 14 residues. The V gene's germline CDR1 is MDHEN and CDR2 SYDVKM. V was trimmed by 1 base and J by 4 bases, leaving 10 bases between them. DNA of the CDR3: TGTGCCAGCAGTTTATCTCAAGGTGGCACTGAAGCTTTCTTT. Its protein product is CASSLSQGGTEAFF.

This chain connects TRBV19 to TRBJ2-5, with 11 bases fitting TRBD2. Germline lookup yields CDR1 LNHDA and CDR2 SQIVND (reference sequence). J was trimmed by 2 bases and V by 2 bases; bases with no gene match: 1. The CDR3 contains 15 residues. The CDR3 bases are TGTGCCAGTAGTATAAGACTAGCGGGGCAAGAGACCCAGTACTTC. It translates to CASSIRLAGQETQYF.

This chain uses TRBV30 with TRBJ1-2; tentatively, D is TRBD1 (6 bases). Germline values: CDR1 GTSNPN, CDR2 SVGIG (reference sequence). The V end lost 4 bases, the J end lost 11 bases, and 14 bases lay between the germline ends. The CDR3 extends over 11 amino acids. The CDR3 is CAWNPGQGYTF. The CDR3 DNA reads as TGTGCCTGGAACCCGGGACAAGGTTACACCTTC. Full variable domain (missing parts from reference TRBV30 and TRBJ1-2): SQTIHQWPATLVQPVGSPLSLECTVEGTSNPNLYWYRQAAGRGLQLLFYSVGIGQISSEVPQNLSASRPQDRQFILSSKKLLLSDSGFYLCAWNPGQGYTFGSGTRLTVV.

The rearrangement links TRBV7-9 to TRBJ1-1, with D unresolved. The germline V and J ends were trimmed by 6 bases and 0 bases, with 20 bases remaining between them. Germline-derived CDR1 and CDR2 are SEHNR and FQNEAQ (reference sequence). The CDR3 runs 17 residues. The DNA for the CDR3 is TGTGCCAGCAGGTGGGGTGAGGGCCTGGGAGTGAACACTGAAGCTTTCTTT. As protein: CASRWGEGLGVNTEAFF.

This clone was seen a few times. The rearrangement uses TRBV28 and TRBJ2-5, with a weak D call TRBD1 (6 bases). V shed 8 bases and J shed 4 bases, with 20 bases lying between them. This CDR3 contains 15 residues. CDR1 MDHEN and CDR2 SYDVKM come from the germline V gene. In DNA, the CDR3 is TGTGCCAGCGGGGCCGCTCGAGACAGGTCAGAGACCCAGTACTTC. Encoded protein: CASGAARDRSETQYF.

The CDR3 nucleotides are TGTGCCAGCAGTCTTCAGGGGGCAGCTAATGAAAAACTGTTTTTT. It yields the protein CASSLQGAANEKLFF. The rearrangement links TRBV6-6 to TRBJ1-4; TRBD1 matches at 8 bases. With 5 bases clipped from V and 3 bases from J, the junction kept 5 bases outside the gene matches. Looked up from germline, CDR1 is MNHNY and CDR2 is SVGAGI (reference sequence). The CDR3 is 15 residues long.

This chain joins TRBV2 and TRBJ2-2; D perhaps matches TRBD1 (5 bases). V was clipped by 7 bases and J by 4 bases, with 13 bases between them. Germline CDR1 is SNHLY and CDR2 is FYNNEI. The CDR3 runs 14 residues. The CDR3 sequence: CASIGAKGTGELFF. DNA of the CDR3: TGTGCCAGCATAGGGGCCAAGGGCACCGGGGAGCTGTTTTTT. The full variable domain, in which reference TRBV2 and TRBJ2-2 provide the parts outside the CDR3, is EPEVTQTPSHQVTQMGQEVILRCVPISNHLYFYWYRQILGQKVEFLVSFYNNEISEKSEIFDDQFSVERPDGSNFTLKIRSTKLEDSAMYFCASIGAKGTGELFFGEGSRLTVL.

CDR3 residues: CATTGKDRAHEQYF. The CDR3 DNA is TGTGCCACCACAGGAAAGGACAGGGCCCACGAGCAGTACTTC. The chain has TRBV6-6 and TRBJ2-7; 8 bases line up with TRBD1. CDR3 length: 14 residues. CDR1 and CDR2 (germline): MNHNY, SVGAGI (reference sequence). V dropped 10 bases and J dropped 5; count of bases not matched to a gene: 13.

The chain combines TRBV28 with TRBJ2-5; D is uncertain. CDR1 is MDHEN, CDR2 SYDVKM, per germline. Trimming left V 6 bases short and J 4 bases short, with 12 bases between. The CDR3 has 13 residues. The CDR3 DNA reads TGTGCCAGCAGATTAGAGACCCCAGAGACCCAGTACTTC. Protein: CASRLETPETQYF. The full variable domain, rest sourced from reference TRBV28 and TRBJ2-5, is DVKVTQSSRYLVKRTGEKVFLECVQDMDHENMFWYRQDPGLGLRLIYFSYDVKMKEKGDIPEGYSVSREKKERFSLILESASTNQTSMYLCASRLETPETQYFGPGTRLLVL.

The chain recombines TRBV25-1 with TRBJ2-7; TRBD2 is a possible D gene (5 bases). CDR1 MGHDK and CDR2 SYGVNS come from the germline V gene. The CDR3 totals 15 residues. The V and J ends lost 3 bases and 1 base respectively, with 13 bases between them. Here the CDR3 reads CASSDGLTSSYEQYF. The DNA of the CDR3 is TGTGCCAGCAGTGATGGACTTACATCGTCCTACGAGCAGTACTTC.

This rearrangement joins TRBV27 to TRBJ1-2; 8 nucleotides line up with TRBD1. The V segment lost 0 bases and the J segment 8 bases; nucleotides outside the gene matches: 5. From germline, CDR1 is MNHEY and CDR2 SMNVEV (reference sequence). The CDR3 extends over 14 amino acids. The CDR3 here is CASSLSRTGKGYTF. CDR3 nucleotide sequence: TGTGCCAGCAGTTTATCGCGGACAGGGAAAGGCTACACCTTC.

This sequence joins TRBV7-6 and TRBJ2-1; no firm D call. Trimming shortened V by 2 bases and J by 3 bases, and 11 bases separated the two germline ends. This CDR3 spans 15 amino acids. The V gene's germline CDR1 is SGHVS and CDR2 FNYEAQ. CDR3 nucleotide sequence: TGTGCCAGCAGCTTATCACAGAGTCTCTACAATGAGCAGTTCTTC. The encoded protein is CASSLSQSLYNEQFF.

The chain uses TRBV6-6 and TRBJ2-3, with 7 bases matching TRBD1. Germline loops: CDR1 MNHNY, CDR2 SVGAGI (reference sequence). This CDR3 contains 14 residues. After removal of 6 bases from V and 4 bases from J, the junction contained 7 bases not matched to a gene. The DNA of the CDR3 is TGTGCCAGCAGCCATTACGACAGGGCAGATACGCAGTATTTT. Translating gives CASSHYDRADTQYF.

CDR3 sequence reads: CASTTSWDYEQYF. The CDR3 DNA reads as TGTGCCAGCACCACCTCTTGGGATTACGAGCAGTACTTC. The gene calls are TRBV7-9 and TRBJ2-7; D gene unclear. CDR3 length equals 13 residues. CDR1 and CDR2 (germline): SEHNR, FQNEAQ (reference sequence). Trimming removed 7 bases from V and 4 bases from J, with 14 bases in between.

The chain has TRBV9 and TRBJ1-2, with 12 bases that match TRBD1. The CDR3 is made up of 16 amino acids. J lost 4 bases, V lost 4 bases, and 8 bases had no gene match. The V gene's germline CDR1 is SGDLS and CDR2 YYNGEE. DNA for the CDR3: TGTGCCAGCAGCCAAGTCGGGACAGGGGGCTCCTATGGCTACACCTTC. Amino acid sequence: CASSQVGTGGSYGYTF.